The present TCR beta chain was sequenced within a study of blood T cell repertoires in COVID-19. Study summary: The cDNA or gDNA used as material had been derived from T cells, B-cell-depleted T cells, or PBMCs.

Source study methods: Counts of nucleated cells, estimated from reference gene primer amplification, were obtained. Assay used: immunoSEQ multiplex PCR; TCRdb lists only in-frame clones, some missing. V, J and clone size reflect that table, while D and trimming were determined from the DNA. Among about 220,000 clones, 85% to 90% were seen once, and the ten largest hold 3% to 4%. V was clipped by 6 bases and J by 7 bases, with 16 bases between them. The CDR3 consists of 13 residues. This study enrolled people aged about 18 to 100 from about 24 US geographic areas. The TCR sequence derives from a woman aged 18-35 years in a cohort exposed to, infected with or recovered from COVID-19 (not recorded which). The rearrangement joins TRBV12-3 or TRBV12-4 to TRBJ2-7, with a possible D match to TRBD1 (6 bases). Sequencing used PBMCs or T cells enriched from blood (not recorded which). CDR3 coding DNA: TGTGCCAGCAGCTACGACAGGCTAGGGGAGCAGTACTTC. Its protein is CASSYDRLGEQYF.